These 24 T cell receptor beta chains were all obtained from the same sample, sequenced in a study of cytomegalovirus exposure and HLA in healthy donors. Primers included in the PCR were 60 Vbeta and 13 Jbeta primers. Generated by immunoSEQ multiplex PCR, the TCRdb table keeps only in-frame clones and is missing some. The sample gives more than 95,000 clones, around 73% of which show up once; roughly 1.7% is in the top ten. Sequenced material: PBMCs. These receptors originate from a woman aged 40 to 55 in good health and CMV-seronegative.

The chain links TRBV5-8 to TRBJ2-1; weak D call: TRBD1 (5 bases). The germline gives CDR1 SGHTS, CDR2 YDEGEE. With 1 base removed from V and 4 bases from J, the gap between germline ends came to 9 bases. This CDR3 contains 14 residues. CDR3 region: CASSLLRGYNEQFF. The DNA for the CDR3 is TGTGCCAGCAGCTTGCTAAGGGGTTACAATGAGCAGTTCTTC.

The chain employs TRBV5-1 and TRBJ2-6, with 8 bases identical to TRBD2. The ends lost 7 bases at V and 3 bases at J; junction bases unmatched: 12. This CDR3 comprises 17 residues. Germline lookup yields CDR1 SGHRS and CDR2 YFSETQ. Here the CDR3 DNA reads TGCGCCAGCGAAGACGTCACCGGGAGGGTTGGGGCCAACGTCCTGACTTTC. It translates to CASEDVTGRVGANVLTF.

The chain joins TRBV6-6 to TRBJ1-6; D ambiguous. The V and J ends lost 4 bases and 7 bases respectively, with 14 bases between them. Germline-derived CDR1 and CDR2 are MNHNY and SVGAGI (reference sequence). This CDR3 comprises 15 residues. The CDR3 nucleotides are TGTGCCAGCAGTTCCGGTGATACGAGGAATTCACCCCTCCACTTT. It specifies CASSSGDTRNSPLHF.

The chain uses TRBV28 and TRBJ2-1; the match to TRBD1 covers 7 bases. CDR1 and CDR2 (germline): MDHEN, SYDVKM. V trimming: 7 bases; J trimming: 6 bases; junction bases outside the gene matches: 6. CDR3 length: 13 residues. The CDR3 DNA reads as TGTGCCAGCACGGGACAGACTCTCAATGAGCAGTTCTTC. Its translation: CASTGQTLNEQFF. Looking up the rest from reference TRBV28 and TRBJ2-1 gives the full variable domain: DVKVTQSSRYLVKRTGEKVFLECVQDMDHENMFWYRQDPGLGLRLIYFSYDVKMKEKGDIPEGYSVSREKKERFSLILESASTNQTSMYLCASTGQTLNEQFFGPGTRLTVL.

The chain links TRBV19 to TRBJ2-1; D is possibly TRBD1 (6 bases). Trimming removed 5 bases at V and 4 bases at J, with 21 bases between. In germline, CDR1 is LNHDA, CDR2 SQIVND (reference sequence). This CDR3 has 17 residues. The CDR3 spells CASSLGAPKSPYNEQFF. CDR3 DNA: TGTGCCAGTAGTCTGGGGGCTCCGAAGTCCCCGTACAATGAGCAGTTCTTC.

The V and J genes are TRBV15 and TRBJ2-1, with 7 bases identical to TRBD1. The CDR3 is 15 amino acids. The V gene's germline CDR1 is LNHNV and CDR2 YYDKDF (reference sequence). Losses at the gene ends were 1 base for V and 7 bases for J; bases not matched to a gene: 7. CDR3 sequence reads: CATSRGGTDFNEQFF. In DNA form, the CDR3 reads TGTGCCACCAGCAGAGGGGGGACAGACTTTAATGAGCAGTTCTTC.

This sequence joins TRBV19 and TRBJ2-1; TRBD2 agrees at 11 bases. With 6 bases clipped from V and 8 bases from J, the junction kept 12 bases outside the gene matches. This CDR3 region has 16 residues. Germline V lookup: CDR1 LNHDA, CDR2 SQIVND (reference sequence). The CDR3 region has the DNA TGTGCCAGTAGACCCCAGGGTAGCGGGAGGGCCCATGAGCAGTTCTTC. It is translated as CASRPQGSGRAHEQFF.

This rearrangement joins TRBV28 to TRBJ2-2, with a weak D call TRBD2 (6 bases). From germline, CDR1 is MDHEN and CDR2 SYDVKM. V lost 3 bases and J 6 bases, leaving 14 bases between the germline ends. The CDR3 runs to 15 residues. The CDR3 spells CASSFQRGSAGELFF. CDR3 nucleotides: TGTGCCAGCAGTTTCCAACGGGGGAGTGCCGGGGAGCTGTTTTTT.

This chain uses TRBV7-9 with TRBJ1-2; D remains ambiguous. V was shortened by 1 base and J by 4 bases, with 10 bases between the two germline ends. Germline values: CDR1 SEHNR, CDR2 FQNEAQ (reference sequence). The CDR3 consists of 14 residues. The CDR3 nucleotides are TGTGCCAGCAGCTTAGTCGCGGAGGGCTATGGCTACACCTTC. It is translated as CASSLVAEGYGYTF.

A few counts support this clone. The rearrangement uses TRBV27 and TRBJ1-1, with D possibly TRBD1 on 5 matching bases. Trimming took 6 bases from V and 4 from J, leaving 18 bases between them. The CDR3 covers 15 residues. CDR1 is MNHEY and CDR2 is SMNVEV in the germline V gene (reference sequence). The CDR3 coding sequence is TGTGCCAGCAGAATTTGGGGCAGGGAAGGCACTGAAGCTTTCTTT. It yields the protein CASRIWGREGTEAFF.

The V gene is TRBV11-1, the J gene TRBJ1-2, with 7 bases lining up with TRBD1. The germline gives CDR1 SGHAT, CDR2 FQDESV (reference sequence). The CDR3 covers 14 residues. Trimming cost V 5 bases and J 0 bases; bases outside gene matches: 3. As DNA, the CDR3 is TGTGCCAGCAGCCCCGGGACAGCTAACTATGGCTACACCTTC. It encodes CASSPGTANYGYTF.

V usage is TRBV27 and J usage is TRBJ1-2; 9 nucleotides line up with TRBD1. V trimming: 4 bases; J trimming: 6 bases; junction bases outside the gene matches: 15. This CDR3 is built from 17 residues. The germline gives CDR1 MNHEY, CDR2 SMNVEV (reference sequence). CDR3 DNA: TGTGCCAGCAGTTCCTTCGGGACAGGGAGAATTCGGCATGGCTACACCTTC. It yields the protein CASSSFGTGRIRHGYTF.

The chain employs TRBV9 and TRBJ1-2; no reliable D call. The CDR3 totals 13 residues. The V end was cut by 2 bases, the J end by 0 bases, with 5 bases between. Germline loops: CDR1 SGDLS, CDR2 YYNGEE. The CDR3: CASSVESNYGYTF. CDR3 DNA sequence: TGTGCCAGCAGCGTGGAGTCTAACTATGGCTACACCTTC.

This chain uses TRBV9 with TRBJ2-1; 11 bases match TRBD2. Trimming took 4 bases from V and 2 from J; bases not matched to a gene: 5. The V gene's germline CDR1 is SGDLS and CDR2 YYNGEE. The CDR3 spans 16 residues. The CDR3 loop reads CASSPLAGGTYNEQFF. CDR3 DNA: TGTGCCAGCAGCCCTTTAGCGGGAGGGACCTACAATGAGCAGTTCTTC.

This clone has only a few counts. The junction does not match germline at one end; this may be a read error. CDR3 DNA sequence: TGTTCCAGCAGCTTATGGGGCGGGAGAGGGAGGACAGATACGCAGTATTTT. The encoded protein is CSSSLWGGRGRTDTQYF. V and J are TRBV7-3 and TRBJ2-3, with 7 bases lining up with TRBD2. The CDR3 has 17 amino acids. Germline V gene sequence: CDR1 SGHTA, CDR2 FQGTGA.

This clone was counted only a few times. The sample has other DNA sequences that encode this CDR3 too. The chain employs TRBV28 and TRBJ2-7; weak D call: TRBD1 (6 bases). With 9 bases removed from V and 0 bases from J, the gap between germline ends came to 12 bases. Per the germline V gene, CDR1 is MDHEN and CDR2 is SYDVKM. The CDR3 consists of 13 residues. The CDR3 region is CASQGTPSYEQYF. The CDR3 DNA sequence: TGTGCCAGTCAGGGGACCCCCTCCTACGAGCAGTACTTC. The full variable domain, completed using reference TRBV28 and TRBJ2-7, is DVKVTQSSRYLVKRTGEKVFLECVQDMDHENMFWYRQDPGLGLRLIYFSYDVKMKEKGDIPEGYSVSREKKERFSLILESASTNQTSMYLCASQGTPSYEQYFGPGTRLTVT.

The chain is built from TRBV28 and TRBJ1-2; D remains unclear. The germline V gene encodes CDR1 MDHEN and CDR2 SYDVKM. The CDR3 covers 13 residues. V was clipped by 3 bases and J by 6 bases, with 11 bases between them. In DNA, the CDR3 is TGTGCCAGCAGTTTCCGGGATGGTCATGGCTACACCTTC. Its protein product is CASSFRDGHGYTF.

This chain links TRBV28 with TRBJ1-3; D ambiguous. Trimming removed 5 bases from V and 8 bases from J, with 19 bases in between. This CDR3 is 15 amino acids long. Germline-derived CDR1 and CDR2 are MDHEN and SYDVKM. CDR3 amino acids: CASSPNFDVADTIYF. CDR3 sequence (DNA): TGTGCCAGCAGTCCCAATTTCGATGTTGCGGACACCATATATTTT.

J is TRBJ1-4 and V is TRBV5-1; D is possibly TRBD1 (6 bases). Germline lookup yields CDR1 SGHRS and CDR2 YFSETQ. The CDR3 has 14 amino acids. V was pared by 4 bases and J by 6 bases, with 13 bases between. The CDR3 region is CASSMTGPYEKLFF. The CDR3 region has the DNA TGCGCCAGCAGCATGACAGGTCCTTATGAAAAACTGTTTTTT.

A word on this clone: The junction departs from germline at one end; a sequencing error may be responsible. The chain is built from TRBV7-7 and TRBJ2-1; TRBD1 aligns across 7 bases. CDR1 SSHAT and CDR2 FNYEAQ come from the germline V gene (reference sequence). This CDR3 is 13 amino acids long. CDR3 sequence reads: CASSPQGFSEQFF. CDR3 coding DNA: TGTGCTAGCAGCCCACAGGGGTTCAGTGAGCAGTTCTTC.

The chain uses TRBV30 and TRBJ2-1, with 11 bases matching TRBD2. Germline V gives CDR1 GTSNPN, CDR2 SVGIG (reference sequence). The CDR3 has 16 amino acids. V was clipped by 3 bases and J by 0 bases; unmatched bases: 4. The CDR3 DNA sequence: TGTGCCTGGAGGCCTACTAGCGGGAGCTCCTACAATGAGCAGTTCTTC. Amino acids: CAWRPTSGSSYNEQFF.

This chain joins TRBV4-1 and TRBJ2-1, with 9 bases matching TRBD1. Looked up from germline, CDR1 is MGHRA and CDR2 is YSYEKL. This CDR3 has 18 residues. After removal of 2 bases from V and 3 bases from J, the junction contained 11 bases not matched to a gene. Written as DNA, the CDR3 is TGCGCCAGCAGCCAAATCCGGGCGGGGACAGGGAACTACAATGAGCAGTTCTTC. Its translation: CASSQIRAGTGNYNEQFF.

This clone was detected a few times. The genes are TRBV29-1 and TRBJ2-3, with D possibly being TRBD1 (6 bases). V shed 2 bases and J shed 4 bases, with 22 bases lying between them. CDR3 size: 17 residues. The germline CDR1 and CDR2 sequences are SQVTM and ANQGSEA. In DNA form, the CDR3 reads TGCAGCGTTGAAAGGGGATCACAGGGTAGGGGTTCAGATACGCAGTATTTT. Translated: CSVERGSQGRGSDTQYF.

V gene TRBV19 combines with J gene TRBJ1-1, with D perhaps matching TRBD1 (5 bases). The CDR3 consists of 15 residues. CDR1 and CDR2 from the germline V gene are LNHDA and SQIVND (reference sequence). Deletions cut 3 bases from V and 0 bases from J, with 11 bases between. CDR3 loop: CASSIMGGLNTEAFF. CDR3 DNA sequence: TGTGCCAGTAGTATTATGGGGGGTTTGAACACTGAAGCTTTCTTT.